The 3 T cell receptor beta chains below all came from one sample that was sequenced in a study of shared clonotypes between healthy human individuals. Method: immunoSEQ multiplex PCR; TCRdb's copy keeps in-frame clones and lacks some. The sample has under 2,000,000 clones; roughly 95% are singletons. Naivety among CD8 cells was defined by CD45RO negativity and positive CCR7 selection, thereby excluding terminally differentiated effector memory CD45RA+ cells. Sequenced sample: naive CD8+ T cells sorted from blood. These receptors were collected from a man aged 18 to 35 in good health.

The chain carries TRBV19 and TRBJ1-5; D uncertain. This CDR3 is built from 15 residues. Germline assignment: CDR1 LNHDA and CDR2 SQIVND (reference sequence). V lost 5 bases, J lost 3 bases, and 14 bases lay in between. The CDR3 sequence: CASSGFGQVNQPQHF. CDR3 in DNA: TGTGCCAGTAGTGGTTTCGGCCAGGTCAATCAGCCCCAGCATTTT.

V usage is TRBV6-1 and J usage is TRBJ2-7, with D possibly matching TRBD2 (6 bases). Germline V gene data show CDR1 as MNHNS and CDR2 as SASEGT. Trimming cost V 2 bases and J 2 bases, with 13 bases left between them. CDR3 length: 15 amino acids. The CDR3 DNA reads TGTGCCAGCAGTGAATCGTGGAGGGGACCCTACGAGCAGTACTTC. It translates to CASSESWRGPYEQYF.

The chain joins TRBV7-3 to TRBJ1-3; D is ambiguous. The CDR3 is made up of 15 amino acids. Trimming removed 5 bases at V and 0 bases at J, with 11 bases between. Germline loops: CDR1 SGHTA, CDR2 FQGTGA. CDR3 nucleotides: TGTGCCAGCAGCATCGGACCAAGCTCTGGAAACACCATATATTTT. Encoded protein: CASSIGPSSGNTIYF.